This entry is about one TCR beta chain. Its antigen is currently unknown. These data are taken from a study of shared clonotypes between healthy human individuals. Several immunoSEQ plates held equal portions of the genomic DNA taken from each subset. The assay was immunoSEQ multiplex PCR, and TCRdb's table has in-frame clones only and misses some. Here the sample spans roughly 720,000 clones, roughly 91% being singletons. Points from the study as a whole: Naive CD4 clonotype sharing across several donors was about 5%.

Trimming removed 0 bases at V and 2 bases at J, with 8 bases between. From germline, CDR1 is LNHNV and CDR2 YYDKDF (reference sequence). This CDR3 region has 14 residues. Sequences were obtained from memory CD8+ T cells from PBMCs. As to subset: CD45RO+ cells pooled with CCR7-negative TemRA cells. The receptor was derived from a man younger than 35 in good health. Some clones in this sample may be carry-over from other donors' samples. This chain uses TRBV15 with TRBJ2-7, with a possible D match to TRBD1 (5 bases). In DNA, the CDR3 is TGTGCCACCAGCAGAGACAGGGCTACCTACGAGCAGTACTTC. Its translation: CATSRDRATYEQYF.